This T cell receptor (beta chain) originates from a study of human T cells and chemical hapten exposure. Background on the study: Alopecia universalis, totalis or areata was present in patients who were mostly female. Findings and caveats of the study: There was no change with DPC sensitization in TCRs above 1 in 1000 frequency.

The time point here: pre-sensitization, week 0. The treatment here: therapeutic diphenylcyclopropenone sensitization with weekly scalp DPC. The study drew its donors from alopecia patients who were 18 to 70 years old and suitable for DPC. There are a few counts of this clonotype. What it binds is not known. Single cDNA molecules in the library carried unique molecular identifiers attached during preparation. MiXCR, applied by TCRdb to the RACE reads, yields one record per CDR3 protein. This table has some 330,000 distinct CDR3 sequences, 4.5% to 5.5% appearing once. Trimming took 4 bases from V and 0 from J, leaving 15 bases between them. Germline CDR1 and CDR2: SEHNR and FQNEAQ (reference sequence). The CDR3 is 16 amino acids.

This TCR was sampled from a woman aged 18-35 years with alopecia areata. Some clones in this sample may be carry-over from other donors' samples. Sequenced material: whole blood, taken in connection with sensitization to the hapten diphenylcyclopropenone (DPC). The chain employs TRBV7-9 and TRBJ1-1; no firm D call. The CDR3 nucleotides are TGTGCCAGCAGCTCTCCCGGGGAGGGAATGAACACTGAAGCTTTCTTT. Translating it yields CASSSPGEGMNTEAFF. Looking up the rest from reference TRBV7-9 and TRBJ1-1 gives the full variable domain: DTGVSQNPRHKITKRGQNVTFRCDPISEHNRLYWYRQTLGQGPEFLTYFQNEAQLEKSRLLSDRFSAERPKGSFSTLEIQRTEQGDSAMYLCASSSPGEGMNTEAFFGQGTRLTVV.